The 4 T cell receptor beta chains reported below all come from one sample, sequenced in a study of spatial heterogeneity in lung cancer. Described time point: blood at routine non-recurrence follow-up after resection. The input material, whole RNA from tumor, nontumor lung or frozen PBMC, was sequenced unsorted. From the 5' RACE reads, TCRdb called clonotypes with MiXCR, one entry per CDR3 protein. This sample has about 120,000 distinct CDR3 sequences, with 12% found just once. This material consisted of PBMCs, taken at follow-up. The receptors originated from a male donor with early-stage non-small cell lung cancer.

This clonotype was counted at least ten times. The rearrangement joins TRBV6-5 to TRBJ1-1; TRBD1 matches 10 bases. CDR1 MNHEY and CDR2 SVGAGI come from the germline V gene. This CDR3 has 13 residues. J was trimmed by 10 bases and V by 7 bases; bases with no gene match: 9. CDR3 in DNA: TGTGCCAGCACCGGACAGGGGGGATCTGGAGCTTTCTTT. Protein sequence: CASTGQGGSGAFF.

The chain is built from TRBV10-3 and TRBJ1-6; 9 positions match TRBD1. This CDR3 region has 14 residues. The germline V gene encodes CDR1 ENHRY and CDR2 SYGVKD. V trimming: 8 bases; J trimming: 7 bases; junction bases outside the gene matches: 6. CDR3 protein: CAIQQGASNSPLHF. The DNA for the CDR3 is TGTGCCATCCAACAGGGGGCATCAAATTCACCCCTCCACTTT.

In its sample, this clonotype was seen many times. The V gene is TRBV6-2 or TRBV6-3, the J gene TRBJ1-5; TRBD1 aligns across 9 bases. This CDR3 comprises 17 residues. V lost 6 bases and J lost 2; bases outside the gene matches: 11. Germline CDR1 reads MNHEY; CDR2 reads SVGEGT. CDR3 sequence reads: CASRDTGGAGGNQPQHF. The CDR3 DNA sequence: TGTGCCAGCAGGGATACAGGGGGCGCAGGTGGCAATCAGCCCCAGCATTTT.

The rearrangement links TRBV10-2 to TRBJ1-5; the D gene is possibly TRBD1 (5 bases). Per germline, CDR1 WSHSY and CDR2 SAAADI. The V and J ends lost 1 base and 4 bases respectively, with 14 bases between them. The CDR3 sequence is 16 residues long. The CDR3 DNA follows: TGCGCCAGCAGTGAGTGGGACGGAGTGAGTAATCAGCCCCAGCATTTT. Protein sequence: CASSEWDGVSNQPQHF.